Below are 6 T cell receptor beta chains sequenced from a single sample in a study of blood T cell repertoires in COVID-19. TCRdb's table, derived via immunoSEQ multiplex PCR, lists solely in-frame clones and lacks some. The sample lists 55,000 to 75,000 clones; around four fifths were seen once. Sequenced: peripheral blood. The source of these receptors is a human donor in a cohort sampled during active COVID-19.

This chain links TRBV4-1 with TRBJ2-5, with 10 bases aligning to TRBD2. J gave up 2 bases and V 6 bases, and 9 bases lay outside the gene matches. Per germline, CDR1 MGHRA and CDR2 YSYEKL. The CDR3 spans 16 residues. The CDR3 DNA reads TGCGCCAGCAGTGCCCAAGGAGCGGGAGGGCAAGAGACCCAGTACTTC. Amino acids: CASSAQGAGGQETQYF.

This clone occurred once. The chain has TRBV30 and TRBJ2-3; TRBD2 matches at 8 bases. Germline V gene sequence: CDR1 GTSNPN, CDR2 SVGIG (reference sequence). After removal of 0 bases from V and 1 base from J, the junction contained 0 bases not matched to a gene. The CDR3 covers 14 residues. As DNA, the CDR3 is TGTGCCTGGAGTGTGCGGGGGGGCACAGATACGCAGTATTTT. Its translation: CAWSVRGGTDTQYF. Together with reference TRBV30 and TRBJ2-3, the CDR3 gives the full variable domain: SQTIHQWPATLVQPVGSPLSLECTVEGTSNPNLYWYRQAAGRGLQLLFYSVGIGQISSEVPQNLSASRPQDRQFILSSKKLLLSDSGFYLCAWSVRGGTDTQYFGPGTRLTVL.

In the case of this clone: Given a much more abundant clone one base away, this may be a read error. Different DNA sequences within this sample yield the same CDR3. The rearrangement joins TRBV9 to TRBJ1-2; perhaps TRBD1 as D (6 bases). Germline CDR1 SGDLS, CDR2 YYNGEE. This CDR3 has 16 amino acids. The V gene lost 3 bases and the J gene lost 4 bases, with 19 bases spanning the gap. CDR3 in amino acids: CASSAGQGLSTYGYTF. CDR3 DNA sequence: TGTGCCAGCAGCGCTGGTCAGGGGCTTTCCACCTATGGCTACACCTTC.

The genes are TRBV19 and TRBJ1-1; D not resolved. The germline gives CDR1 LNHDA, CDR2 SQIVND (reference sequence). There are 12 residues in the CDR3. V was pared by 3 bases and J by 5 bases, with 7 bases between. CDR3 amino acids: CASSMRYTEAFF. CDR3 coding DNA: TGTGCCAGTAGTATGAGATATACTGAAGCTTTCTTT.

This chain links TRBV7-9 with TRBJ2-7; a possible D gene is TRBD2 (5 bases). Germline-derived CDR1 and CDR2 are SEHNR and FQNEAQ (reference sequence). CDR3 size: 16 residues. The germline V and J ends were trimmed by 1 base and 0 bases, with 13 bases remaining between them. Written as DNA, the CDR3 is TGTGCCAGCAGCTTAGGGGGTGGCGGGCCCTCCTACGAGCAGTACTTC. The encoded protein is CASSLGGGGPSYEQYF.

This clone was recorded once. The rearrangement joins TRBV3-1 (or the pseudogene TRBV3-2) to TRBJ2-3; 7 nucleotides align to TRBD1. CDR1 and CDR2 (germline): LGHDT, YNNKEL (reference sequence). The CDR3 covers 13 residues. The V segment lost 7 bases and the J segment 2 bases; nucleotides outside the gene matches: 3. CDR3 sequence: CASKGAHTDTQYF. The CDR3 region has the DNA TGTGCCAGCAAGGGGGCCCACACAGATACGCAGTATTTT.